This TCR beta chain was recorded in a study of OX40 agonist ivuxolimab in advanced cancers. Across the study: Prior checkpoint blockade (anti-PD-1, anti-PD-L1 or anti-CTLA-4) was permitted; around 40% had it. Findings and caveats of the study: Both blood CD4+ and CD8+ T cells showed clonal growth by week 6 at 0.1 to 3.0 mg/kg. Researchers report that CD8+ T cells had, on average, more expanded clones than CD4+.

On this clone: The target antigen is unknown.

People who had autoimmune disease history or systemic immunosuppression were excluded. Clones were read by immunoSEQ multiplex PCR, and TCRdb kept only the in-frame ones, dropping some. The sample has approximately 58,000 clones; approximately 90% are singletons. Germline values: CDR1 LNHDA, CDR2 SQIVND (reference sequence). The CDR3 covers 13 residues. V lost 3 bases and J 9 bases, leaving 9 bases between the germline ends. The sequence came from an adult with an advanced solid tumor such as melanoma, head and neck, liver or kidney cancer. The sequencing here drew on CD4+ or CD8+ T cells sorted from blood, taken in a trial of the OX40 agonist ivuxolimab. J is TRBJ1-6 and V is TRBV19; D unclear. CDR3 in DNA: TGTGCCAGTAGTATTCACAGAAGTTCACCCCTCCACTTT. This gives the protein CASSIHRSSPLHF.